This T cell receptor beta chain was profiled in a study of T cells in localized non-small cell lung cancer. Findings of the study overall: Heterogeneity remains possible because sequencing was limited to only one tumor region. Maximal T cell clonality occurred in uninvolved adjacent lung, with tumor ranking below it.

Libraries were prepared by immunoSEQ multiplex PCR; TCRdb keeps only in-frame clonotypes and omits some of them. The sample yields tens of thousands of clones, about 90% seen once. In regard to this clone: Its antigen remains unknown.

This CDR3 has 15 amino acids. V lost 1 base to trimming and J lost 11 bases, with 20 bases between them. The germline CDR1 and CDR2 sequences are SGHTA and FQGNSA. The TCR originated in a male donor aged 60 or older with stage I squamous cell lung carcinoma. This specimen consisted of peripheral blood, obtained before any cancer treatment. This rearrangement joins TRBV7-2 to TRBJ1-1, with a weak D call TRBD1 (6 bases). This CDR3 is CASSLDVQGIRGAFF. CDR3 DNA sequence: TGTGCCAGCAGCTTAGACGTGCAGGGGATCCGCGGGGCTTTCTTT.